This T cell receptor (beta chain) was identified in a study of CD8 T cells in ankylosing spondylitis. Study results and limitations: What seemed typical of ankylosing spondylitis blood was a TCR beta motif built from several highly homologous variants. Disease-linked clones reportedly showed significant enrichment in matched ankylosing spondylitis synovial fluid.

The germline V gene has CDR1 SNHLY and CDR2 FYNNEI. This CDR3 is 15 amino acids long. The authors made TCR beta libraries by quantitative 5'-RACE with molecular barcodes. TCRdb re-analysed the 5' RACE reads in MiXCR, keeping a single row per CDR3 protein. The sample holds 300,000 to 400,000 distinct CDR3 sequences, around a tenth seen once. On this clonotype: As yet, its antigen is unknown. A junction boundary mismatches the germline segment, possibly from a read error.

Input material: blood, either unsorted or a sorted T cell fraction (not recorded which). The sequence was collected from a female donor with ankylosing spondylitis or in good health (not recorded which). The chain recombines TRBV2 with TRBJ1-2; D unresolved. The CDR3 DNA sequence: TGTGCCAGCATTTCGACCGGGATATCCCACTATGGCGACACCTTC. It codes for CASISTGISHYGDTF.